These 9 T cell receptor beta chains share one sample of origin, sequenced in a study of cytomegalovirus exposure and HLA in healthy donors. The PCR contained 60 Vbeta and 13 Jbeta primers. Sequenced by immunoSEQ multiplex PCR; TCRdb stores in-frame clones only, minus some. The sample totals about 88,000 clones. Sample: PBMCs. The receptors originated from a girl aged 5 to 17 in good health and CMV-seropositive.

The genes are TRBV4-3 and TRBJ2-7; 11 bases are a match to TRBD1. V gave up 3 bases and J gave up 3 bases; unmatched junction bases: 7. The CDR3 runs 16 residues. Germline V gives CDR1 LGHNA, CDR2 YSLEER. In nucleotides, the CDR3 is TGCGCCAGCAGCCATACCGTCGGGACAGGGGGCTACGAGCAGTACTTC. Its protein is CASSHTVGTGGYEQYF.

The chain couples TRBV18 to TRBJ1-3; maybe TRBD1 (5 bases). In germline, CDR1 is KGHSH, CDR2 LQKENI. Trimming shortened V by 3 bases and J by 0 bases, and 9 bases separated the two germline ends. The CDR3 contains 15 residues. CDR3 region: CASSPDGHSGNTIYF. The CDR3 DNA follows: TGTGCCAGCTCACCCGACGGACACTCTGGAAACACCATATATTTT.

The chain has TRBV28 and TRBJ1-1, with D possibly being TRBD1 (5 bases). V was cut by 6 bases and J by 4 bases, with 12 bases left in between. This CDR3 is 13 amino acids long. Per germline, CDR1 MDHEN and CDR2 SYDVKM. The CDR3 loop is CASSHWGGTEAFF. CDR3 nucleotides: TGTGCCAGCAGCCACTGGGGGGGCACTGAAGCTTTCTTT.

V and J are TRBV18 and TRBJ1-4; perhaps TRBD1 as D (5 bases). This CDR3 has 18 residues. V shed 5 bases and J shed 1 base, with 20 bases lying between them. Per the germline V gene, CDR1 is KGHSH and CDR2 is LQKENI. The chain's CDR3 is CASSKIAGKAETNEKLFF. CDR3 nucleotide sequence: TGTGCCAGCTCAAAAATTGCAGGGAAGGCAGAAACTAATGAAAAACTGTTTTTT. Variable domain in full (rest from reference TRBV18 and TRBJ1-4): NAGVMQNPRHLVRRRGQEARLRCSPMKGHSHVYWYRQLPEEGLKFMVYLQKENIIDESGMPKERFSAEFPKEGPSILRIQQVVRGDSAAYFCASSKIAGKAETNEKLFFGSGTQLSVL.

This rearrangement joins TRBV2 to TRBJ2-7, with D possibly matching TRBD1 (7 bases). CDR1 and CDR2 from the germline V gene are SNHLY and FYNNEI. The CDR3 length is 15 residues. V gave up 8 bases and J gave up 1 base, with 18 bases separating them. The CDR3, as DNA: TGTGCCAGCCGACTAGACCTACAGGGGTCCTACGAGCAGTACGTC. It is translated as CASRLDLQGSYEQYV.

The chain is built from TRBV4-2 and TRBJ2-7, with TRBD1 identical over 7 bases. Per germline, CDR1 LGHNA and CDR2 YNFKEQ. The CDR3 consists of 18 residues. V lost 4 bases, J lost 2 bases, and 17 bases stayed unmatched. The CDR3 spells CASSPGTAALGGAYEQYV. DNA for the CDR3: TGTGCCAGCAGCCCCGGGACAGCGGCGCTTGGGGGAGCCTACGAGCAGTACGTC.

The chain uses TRBV4-2 and TRBJ2-3; TRBD2 might be the D (6 bases). This CDR3 is built from 15 residues. Germline V CDR1 and CDR2: LGHNA, YNFKEQ. V lost 2 bases to trimming and J lost 10 bases, with 19 bases between them. The CDR3, as DNA: TGTGCCAGCAGCCAAATCCGGGAGCCCAATCGCCCGCAGTATTTT. Protein sequence: CASSQIREPNRPQYF.

The gene calls are TRBV29-1 and TRBJ2-3; D is possibly TRBD1 (8 bases). In germline, CDR1 is SQVTM, CDR2 ANQGSEA. This CDR3 contains 14 residues. Trimming took off 5 bases at V and 3 bases at J, with 15 bases between the two ends. CDR3 in DNA: TGCAGCGTTTCTGGACAGGGAGGGACAGATACGCAGTATTTT. It is translated as CSVSGQGGTDTQYF.

This chain joins TRBV10-3 and TRBJ2-3, with TRBD2 matching over 11 bases. This CDR3 is 16 amino acids long. Trimming at V came to 10 bases and at J to 0 bases, leaving 9 bases not matched to a gene. Germline values: CDR1 ENHRY, CDR2 SYGVKD. CDR3 protein: CATSGTSGTSTDTQYF. Here the CDR3 DNA reads TGTGCCACTTCCGGGACTAGCGGAACTAGCACAGATACGCAGTATTTT.